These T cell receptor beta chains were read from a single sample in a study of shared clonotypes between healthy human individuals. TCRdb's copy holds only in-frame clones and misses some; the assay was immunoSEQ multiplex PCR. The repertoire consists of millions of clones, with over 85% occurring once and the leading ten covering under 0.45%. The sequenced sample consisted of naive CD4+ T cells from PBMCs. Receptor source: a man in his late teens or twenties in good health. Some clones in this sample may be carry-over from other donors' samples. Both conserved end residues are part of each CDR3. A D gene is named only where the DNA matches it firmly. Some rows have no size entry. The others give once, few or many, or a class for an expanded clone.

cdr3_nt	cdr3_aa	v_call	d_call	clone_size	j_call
TGTGCCAGCAGTGAAGAGGTGGGAACTGAAGCTTTCTTT	CASSEEVGTEAFF	TRBV6-1	-	-	TRBJ1-1
TGCGCCAGCAGCCCGCAGTTGGGGACACAGAACACCGGGGAGCTGTTTTTT	CASSPQLGTQNTGELFF	TRBV5-1	-	-	TRBJ2-2
TGTGCCAGCAGTTACTCAAGCGGTGGAATCTATGGCTACACCTTC	CASSYSSGGIYGYTF	TRBV6-5	-	-	TRBJ1-2
TGTGCCAGCAGTTACGCGACAGGGGTCACCGGGGAGCTGTTTTTT	CASSYATGVTGELFF	TRBV6-5	TRBD1	-	TRBJ2-2
TGTGCCAGCAGCTTGGGAGTGACGGATGGCTACACCTTC	CASSLGVTDGYTF	TRBV5-6	-	-	TRBJ1-2
TGTGCCAGCAGCTCCCGACGGGGCCAGCCCCAGCATTTT	CASSSRRGQPQHF	TRBV7-2	-	-	TRBJ1-5
TGTGCCAGCAGTGCCTTTTCGGTTCAAAGCACAGATACGCAGTATTTT	CASSAFSVQSTDTQYF	TRBV6-1	-	-	TRBJ2-3
TGTGCCAGCAGGACCGTATACGAGCAGTACTTC	CASRTVYEQYF	TRBV2	-	once	TRBJ2-7
TGTGCCAGCAGTGAATCCGGGTGGGGCCCTTCGAACAATGAGCAGTTCTTC	CASSESGWGPSNNEQFF	TRBV25-1	-	once	TRBJ2-1
TGTGCCAGCTCAGTTATGCGGGCAGGGGACCACTCTGGAAACACCATATATTTT	CASSVMRAGDHSGNTIYF	TRBV18	-	once	TRBJ1-3
TGCGCCAGCAGCTTGGGACGGGACAATGAGCAGTTCTTC	CASSLGRDNEQFF	TRBV5-1	-	-	TRBJ2-1
TGTGCCAGCAGCCCCGGGACCATGGCGGTCGATACGCAGTATTTT	CASSPGTMAVDTQYF	TRBV11-2	-	-	TRBJ2-3
TGTGCCAGCTCACCACGATCGCACACAACAGGGGCTGGATGTAATCAGCCCCAGCATTTT	CASSPRSHTTGAGCNQPQHF	TRBV18	TRBD1	-	TRBJ1-5
TGTGCCAGCAGTTTAAGCCGAACCAGCACAGATACGCAGTATTTT	CASSLSRTSTDTQYF	TRBV27	-	once	TRBJ2-3
TGTGCCAGCAGCCTCAGGGCTGGCTCCTACGAGCAGTACTTC	CASSLRAGSYEQYF	TRBV7-3	-	-	TRBJ2-7
TGTGCCAGCAGCTTAGCCGGAGTGGGCCGAGAAAAACTGTTTTTT	CASSLAGVGREKLFF	TRBV7-2	-	-	TRBJ1-4
TGCGCCAGCAGCTTCCTTACTAACAATGAGCAGTTCTTC	CASSFLTNNEQFF	TRBV5-1	-	-	TRBJ2-1
TGTGCCAGCAGCACACCGGGACAGGGGATTTTGGAGCAGTACTTC	CASSTPGQGILEQYF	TRBV28	TRBD1	-	TRBJ2-7
TGTGCCAGCAGCCCATATAGCGGGAGGGCCGGGGAGACCCAGTACTTC	CASSPYSGRAGETQYF	TRBV7-2	TRBD2	-	TRBJ2-5
TGCAGTGCTAGAGACCGAGAGACCCAGTACTTC	CSARDRETQYF	TRBV20-1	-	-	TRBJ2-5
TGTGCCGGTAGTAGGGGGACGGATACTCAAGAGACCCAGTACTTC	CAGSRGTDTQETQYF	TRBV28	-	-	TRBJ2-5
TGTGCCAGCAGTTATAGAGCGGGAGGCTCCTACGAGCAGTACTTC	CASSYRAGGSYEQYF	TRBV6-5	TRBD2	-	TRBJ2-7
TGTGCCAGCAGTTACCATCCAAGCACAGATACGCAGTATTTT	CASSYHPSTDTQYF	TRBV6-5	-	-	TRBJ2-3
TGCGCCAGCAGCTCTGGGACAGGGTTGGTGGAGACCCAGTACTTC	CASSSGTGLVETQYF	TRBV10-2	TRBD1	once	TRBJ2-5
TGTGCCAGCAGCCCCCACAGGGACGAGCAGTACTTC	CASSPHRDEQYF	TRBV7-2	-	few	TRBJ2-7
TGTGCCAGTAGTAACTGGTCCGGTGGAAACACCATATATTTT	CASSNWSGGNTIYF	TRBV19	-	-	TRBJ1-3
TGTGCCATCAGTGAGTCGACAGCTAATCAGCCCCAGCATTTT	CAISESTANQPQHF	TRBV10-3	-	-	TRBJ1-5
TGTGCCAGCAGCTCCGGGACTAGCGGGAGGGATGGCACCGGGGAGCTGTTTTTT	CASSSGTSGRDGTGELFF	TRBV7-2	TRBD2	-	TRBJ2-2
TGTGCCAGTAGTCCCCGCAGGGGGGTTCCCTACGAGCAGTACTTC	CASSPRRGVPYEQYF	TRBV19	-	-	TRBJ2-7
TGTGCCAGCAGTGAAGCGCCAGGGTCCCCCTCCGAGCAGTACTTC	CASSEAPGSPSEQYF	TRBV6-1	-	-	TRBJ2-7
TGTGCCAGCAGCGAGGGGTCCGTATCCTACAATGAGCAGTTCTTC	CASSEGSVSYNEQFF	TRBV7-6	-	-	TRBJ2-1
TGTGCCAGCAGTCGAGACAGATCTAATGAAAAACTGTTTTTT	CASSRDRSNEKLFF	TRBV2	-	-	TRBJ1-4
TGTGCCAGCAGCCTGGCTGGGACAGGGATCTCCTACGAGCAGTACTTC	CASSLAGTGISYEQYF	TRBV28	TRBD1	-	TRBJ2-7
TGTGCCTGGAGTGGGAATTCCCAGGGGGCTTTCTTT	CAWSGNSQGAFF	TRBV30	-	-	TRBJ1-1
TGTGCCAGCAGCTTAGGGGGAGCCTACACAGATACGCAGTATTTT	CASSLGGAYTDTQYF	TRBV7-9	-	-	TRBJ2-3
TGCAGCGCCTTTGCGGGGTCCTACAATGAGCAGTTCTTC	CSAFAGSYNEQFF	TRBV29-1	-	-	TRBJ2-1
TGTGCCAGCTCCCCCCGCGCTGCGGGAGACTACTACAATGAGCAGTTCTTC	CASSPRAAGDYYNEQFF	TRBV18	TRBD2	-	TRBJ2-1
TGTGCCAGCAGGGGTAGAAAGGAGACCCAGTACTTC	CASRGRKETQYF	TRBV27	-	-	TRBJ2-5
TGCGCCAGCAGCTTGGTGCTGGAGTCCTTTCAATCCGGGGAGCTGTTTTTT	CASSLVLESFQSGELFF	TRBV5-1	-	-	TRBJ2-2
TGTGCCAGCAGCTTATACCCGACTAGACTAGCACCAGATACGCAGTATTTT	CASSLYPTRLAPDTQYF	TRBV11-2	TRBD2	-	TRBJ2-3
TGCAGCGTTGAAGCGGGGGAAGGGAATGAAAAACTGTTTTTT	CSVEAGEGNEKLFF	TRBV29-1	-	once	TRBJ1-4
TGCGCCAGCAGCTTAGTTCTGCGCGGGAGGGCCTCGGCCGGGGAGCTGTTTTTT	CASSLVLRGRASAGELFF	TRBV5-1	TRBD2	-	TRBJ2-2
TGTGCCAGTCACCCAGGGGGCGATGGCTACACCTTC	CASHPGGDGYTF	TRBV19	TRBD1	-	TRBJ1-2
TGTGCCAGCAGCTTCGGGAGCCTTTTAAGCACAGATACGCAGTATTTT	CASSFGSLLSTDTQYF	TRBV5-8	-	once	TRBJ2-3
TGTGCCAGCAGCTTATGGCGCCTCCTTAGCACAGATACGCAGTATTTT	CASSLWRLLSTDTQYF	TRBV7-9	-	-	TRBJ2-3
TGTGCCAGCAGCTTGAATAGCCCAAAATCCAATCAGCCCCAGCATTTT	CASSLNSPKSNQPQHF	TRBV11-2	-	-	TRBJ1-5
TGTGCCAGAAGCACCAAAGGGGTAGCGGGAGGGGTTGAGCAGTTCTTC	CARSTKGVAGGVEQFF	TRBV5-3	TRBD2	-	TRBJ2-1
TGTGCCAGCAGTGAGCAGGGTTATAGCAATCAGCCCCAGCATTTT	CASSEQGYSNQPQHF	TRBV2	-	-	TRBJ1-5
TGTGCCAGCAGTTCATACGATACGCAGTATTTT	CASSSYDTQYF	TRBV2	-	once	TRBJ2-3